This T cell receptor beta chain was observed in a study of shared clonotypes between healthy human individuals. Study results and limitations: For naive CD4 cells, 5% to 6.5% of clonotypes were shared across four donors. It was the non-shared clonotypes that had lower generation probabilities than clonotypes shared by all four donors. Donor clonotype sharing was expected to depend on sequencing depth.

Regarding this clone: The antigen is unknown.

Germline CDR1 and CDR2: SNHLY and FYNNEI. Trimming left V 6 bases short and J 2 bases short, with 3 bases between. The CDR3 runs to 11 residues. The assay ran at deep level. Profiled with immunoSEQ multiplex PCR; TCRdb holds only in-frame clones, not every one. The top ten clones hold 20% to 25% of a sample with about 700,000 clones, around 90% of them seen once. Positively selected for CCR7, the CD45RO-negative cells used as naive CD8 cells excluded terminally differentiated effector memory CD45RA+ cells. The chain uses TRBV2 and TRBJ2-3; D not certain. Sequencing was carried out using naive CD8+ T cells sorted from blood. The receptor was derived from a man aged 25-45 years in good health. For the CDR3, the DNA is TGTGCCAGCAGGAACACAGATACGCAGTATTTT. Encoded protein: CASRNTDTQYF.